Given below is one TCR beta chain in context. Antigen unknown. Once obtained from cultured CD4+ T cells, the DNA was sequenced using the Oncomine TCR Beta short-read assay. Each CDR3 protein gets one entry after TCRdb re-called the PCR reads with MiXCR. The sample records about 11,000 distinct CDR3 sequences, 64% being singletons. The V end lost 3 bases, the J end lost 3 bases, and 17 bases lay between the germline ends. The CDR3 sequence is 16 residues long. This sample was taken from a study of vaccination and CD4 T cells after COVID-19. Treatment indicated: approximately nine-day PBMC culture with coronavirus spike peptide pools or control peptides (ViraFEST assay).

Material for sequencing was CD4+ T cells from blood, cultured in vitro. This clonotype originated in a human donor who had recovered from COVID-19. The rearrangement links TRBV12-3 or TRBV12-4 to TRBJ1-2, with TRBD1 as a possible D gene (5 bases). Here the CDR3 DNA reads TGTGCCAGCAGTTTCTCGGACACTCGCAAGGACTATGGCTACACCTTC. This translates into CASSFSDTRKDYGYTF.